This TCR beta chain came from a study of blood T cells in healthy people across ages (dated by TCRdb to 2013 to 2016). For context, the study as a whole: In model experiments, roughly one uniquely barcoded TCR beta cDNA molecule per two T cells was captured by template switching. The study analyzed two additional independent replicas of 1 million unique cDNA reads from the same blood draw for two donors, one aged 18 to 30 and one aged 80 or older. To avoid experimental bias, donors of different ages were randomly spread across the sequencing lanes. The study measured age-related changes in TCR beta repertoire diversity using deep sequencing normalized with unique cDNA molecular identifiers. The donors were divided into four age groups: young (average roughly 17 years), middle-aged (roughly 40), aged (about 62) and long-lived (about 90). What the research found in general, with its limitations: As age increased, observed TCR beta diversity per million T cells dropped in a roughly linear way, and a significant reduction was already evident by age 40. Total diversity estimates from one million sequenced T cells were considered lower bounds and underestimates. Because profiling used bulk unsorted PBMCs, naive and antigen-experienced compartments could not be compared conclusively. Compared with the aged group, the long-lived group had more naive CD4+ T cells, fewer expanded clones and increased TCR diversity, a pattern suggesting age selection. Because donor CMV infection status was unknown, age-related changes in expanded clonotypes were potentially confounded. There was a strong correlation between observed TCR beta diversity and the percentage of naive T cells measured by flow cytometry.

The roughly 39 donors, aged 6 to 90 years, were systemically healthy Caucasian individuals from Russia. Each donor gave ten milliliters of peripheral blood, drawn into EDTA-treated Vacutainer tubes. Ficoll-Paque density-gradient centrifugation was used to isolate PBMCs, with at least 6.5 million per sample. Trizol reagent was used to extract total RNA from the PBMCs, yielding at least 6 micrograms per sample. The percentages of naive CD45RAhigh/CD27high T cells were determined by flow cytometry on a PBMC aliquot from every donor. V loses 10 bases at its end and J loses 8 bases; junction bases beyond the gene matches: 12. CDR1 and CDR2, per the germline V gene (reference sequence), are MNHNY and SVGAGI. The CDR3 sequence holds 14 residues, the cysteine and phenylalanine included. Only CDR3 DNA is held: 42 bases, read in frame from base 1. The sample holds a few counts of this clonotype. This receptor's antigen is unknown. Base-call qualities are not available, and no considerably larger clone is one nucleotide away.

The library was generated by 5' RACE. For sequencing, an Illumina HiSeq 2500 was employed. A second PCR of about 7 to 12 cycles was performed with a sample-barcoded 5' primer and a J-beta primer mix. A template-switch 5' adaptor carrying 12 random nucleotides introduced a unique molecular identifier onto each TCR beta cDNA molecule. Each sample yielded at least 2.5 million CDR3-containing paired-end reads. First-strand cDNA synthesis was performed from all RNA using the Mint cDNA synthesis kit, with priming by a TRBC-specific oligonucleotide. Following uracil-DNA glycosylase treatment, all cDNA underwent a first 18-cycle PCR with the universal primers M1SS and BC2_uni_R. In the original analysis: Normalization of each sample was performed by random selection of 1 million high-quality reads, each carrying a distinct molecular identifier. Reads sharing molecular identifiers were discarded rather than binned into consensus sequences. MiTCR, set to a Q25 quality threshold and the strictest error-elimination algorithm, was used for CDR3 identification, clonotype clustering and error correction. Lower-bound total TCR beta diversity was estimated with a nonparametric unseen species model using Euler transformation. TCRdb passed the public sequencing reads through fastp at Q25 and MiXCR, retaining productive beta sequences. Every entry covers one CDR3 protein and lists the most common genes and DNA from its rows. The V and J calls were not made by the authors but by TCRdb's processing. The sample yields some 320,000 distinct CDR3 sequences; around 29% were counted once. Together, the top ten hold approximately 28% of the sample.

Sample: blood. Recombination linked TRBV6-6 to TRBJ1-2; the central 11 bases match TRBD1. The source is a woman in her 70s in good health. Read as DNA, the sequence is TGTGCCATCCAGCCAGGACAGGGGGCGGAGGGCTACACCTTC. It is translated as CAIQPGQGAEGYTF.